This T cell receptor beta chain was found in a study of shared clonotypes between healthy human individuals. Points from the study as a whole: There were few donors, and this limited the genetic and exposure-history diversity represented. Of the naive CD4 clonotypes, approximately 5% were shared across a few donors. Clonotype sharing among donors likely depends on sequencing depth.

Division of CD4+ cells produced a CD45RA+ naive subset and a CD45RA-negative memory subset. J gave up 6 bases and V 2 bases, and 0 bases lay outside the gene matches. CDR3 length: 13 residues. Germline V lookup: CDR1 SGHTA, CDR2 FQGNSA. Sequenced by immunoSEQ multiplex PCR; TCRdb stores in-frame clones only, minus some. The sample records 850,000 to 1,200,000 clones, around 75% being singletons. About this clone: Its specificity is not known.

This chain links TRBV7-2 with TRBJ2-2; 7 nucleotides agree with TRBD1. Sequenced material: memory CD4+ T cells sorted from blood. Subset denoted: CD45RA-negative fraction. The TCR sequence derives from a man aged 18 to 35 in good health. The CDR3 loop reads CASSLQGAGELFF. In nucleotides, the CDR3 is TGTGCCAGCAGCTTACAGGGGGCCGGGGAGCTGTTTTTT.